This T cell receptor (beta chain) comes out of a study of T cell responses to AZD1222 COVID-19 vaccine (dated by TCRdb to about 2021). For the study in its entirety: A total of about 230 trial participants underwent TCR sequencing, of whom approximately 210 received two doses of AZD1222 and some 25 received two doses of the MenACWY control vaccine. Trial participants were enrolled into age subgroups of 18-55, 56-69 and 70-plus years, which contained approximately 150, 30 and 60 TCR-sequenced participants, respectively.

The paper as a whole reports these results and caveats: Participants were mostly white British, with more females than males. The authors suggested clonal diversity may have been underestimated. Only five or six AZD1222 recipients were SARS-CoV-2 seropositive at baseline, limiting conclusions about previously exposed vaccinees. Because no day 14 peak-response samples were available, the repertoires could be characterized only after the peak T cell response. After two AZD1222 doses, both the breadth and the depth of spike-specific TCRs were significantly higher than at day 0 and than in MenACWY recipients. The vaccine-associated CD4 TCRs covered the entire spike protein, and the dominant responses fell in regions 160-218 and 743-854. In the small 56-69-year group, the increase in depth fell short of significance, most likely because of low power. Nearly half of unique spike-specific TCRs reportedly recognized epitopes outside regions mutated in the B.1.351 and B.1.1.7 variants.

The meaning of the sample's time point label: about 28 days (+/-7) after the second vaccine dose. AZD1222 recipients whose second dose came at about 4 weeks and those whose second dose came at about 12 weeks were combined into one group, since spike-specific TCR depth and breadth did not differ between the two schedules. The vaccinee samples were drawn from two UK trials, COV001 and COV002, one of which was a single-blind randomized controlled phase 2/3 trial testing AZD1222 (ChAdOx1 nCoV-19) in healthy adults. Trial participant PBMC samples were collected at day 0 and day 28 after the second dose for TCRbeta chain sequencing. The CDR3 regions of human TCRbeta chains were subjected to immunosequencing. Per the source publication's procedure: TCRs in the repertoires were matched against a reference library of SARS-CoV-2-specific TCRs that had been generated with the MIRA antigen-specificity platform. Breadth was defined as the fraction of unique TCRs that were SARS-CoV-2-associated. Depth was defined as the fraction of total T cells that were SARS-CoV-2-associated. Using the MIRA data, each spike-specific TCR was assigned both to the spike region to which the TCR was reactive and to a CD4 or CD8 class. Log10-transformed breadth and depth values were compared by one-way ANOVA with Sidak's multiple comparisons tests. The immuneACCESS repertoire file appears here via TCRdb, limited to in-frame rearrangements. These files lack a portion of the clones; in checked studies, under half of the deficit traces to unresolved V genes, and the cause of the others is not known. V and J calls and clone size come straight from that table; D and trimming were deduced from the DNA. Across this sample there are about 81,000 clones, with 80% to 90% seen only once. In total, the top ten clones hold roughly 3.1% of the sample.

Measured from the cysteine to the phenylalanine, the CDR3 is 13 residues long. Of all the DNA, just the CDR3 is kept, 39 bases in frame from base 1. V and J are truncated by 6 bases and 6 bases respectively, leaving an intervening sequence of 11 bases. CDR1 WNHNN and CDR2 SYGVQD were looked up in the germline V gene (reference sequence). Turning to this clone: Its antigen is currently not known. No base-level quality is on record; no much larger clone is a single base apart.

This specimen consisted of peripheral blood, obtained 28 days after the second AZD1222 dose. The V and J genes are TRBV10-1 and TRBJ2-2, with TRBD2 as a weak D call on 6 bases. The clonotype comes from an adult who received the AZD1222 COVID-19 vaccine. The CDR3 in this case is CASRGEAAGELFF. The DNA reads TGCGCCAGCAGGGGGGAGGCAGCCGGGGAGCTGTTTTTT.